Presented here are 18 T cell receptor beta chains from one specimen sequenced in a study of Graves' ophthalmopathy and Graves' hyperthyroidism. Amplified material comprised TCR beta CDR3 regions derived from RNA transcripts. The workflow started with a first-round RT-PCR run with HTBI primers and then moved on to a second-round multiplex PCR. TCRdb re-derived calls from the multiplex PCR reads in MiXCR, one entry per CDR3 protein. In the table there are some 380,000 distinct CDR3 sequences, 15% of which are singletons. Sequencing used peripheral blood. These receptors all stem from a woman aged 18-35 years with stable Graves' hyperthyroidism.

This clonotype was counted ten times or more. CDR3 DNA: TGTGCCAGCAGTGAGGGGGGACCGGCCAAAAACATTCAGTACTTC. The encoded protein is CASSEGGPAKNIQYF. V and J are TRBV2 and TRBJ2-4, with a possible D match to TRBD2 (6 bases). CDR3 length: 15 residues. Trimming cost V 3 bases and J 1 base, with 10 bases left between them. CDR1 is SNHLY, CDR2 FYNNEI, per germline.

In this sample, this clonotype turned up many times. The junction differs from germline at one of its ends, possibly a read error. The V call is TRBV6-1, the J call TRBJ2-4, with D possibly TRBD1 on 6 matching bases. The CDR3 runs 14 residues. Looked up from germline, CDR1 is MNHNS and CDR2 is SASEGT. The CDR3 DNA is TGTGCCAGCAGTGAAAAGGGGGACGTGGACATTAAGTACTTC. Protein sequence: CASSEKGDVDIKYF.

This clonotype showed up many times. CDR3 amino acids: CASSFPGVEQYF. In nucleotides, the CDR3 is TGTGCCAGCAGCTTTCCCGGGGTAGAGCAGTACTTC. The chain carries TRBV11-2 and TRBJ2-7; the D gene is possibly TRBD2 (5 bases). The germline CDR1 and CDR2 sequences are SGHAT and FQNNGV. V shed 3 bases and J shed 7 bases, with 10 bases lying between them. CDR3 size: 12 residues. Supplemented by reference TRBV11-2 and TRBJ2-7, the full variable domain reads EAGVAQSPRYKIIEKRQSVAFWCNPISGHATLYWYQQILGQGPKLLIQFQNNGVVDDSQLPKDRFSAERLKGVDSTLKIQPAKLEDSAVYLCASSFPGVEQYFGPGTRLTVT.

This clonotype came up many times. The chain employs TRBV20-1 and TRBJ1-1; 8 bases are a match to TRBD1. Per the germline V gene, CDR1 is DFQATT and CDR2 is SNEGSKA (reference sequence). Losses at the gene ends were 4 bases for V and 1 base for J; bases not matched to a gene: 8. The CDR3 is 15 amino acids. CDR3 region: CSANFPGTGNTEAFF. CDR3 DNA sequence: TGCAGTGCTAATTTCCCCGGGACAGGGAACACTGAAGCTTTCTTT.

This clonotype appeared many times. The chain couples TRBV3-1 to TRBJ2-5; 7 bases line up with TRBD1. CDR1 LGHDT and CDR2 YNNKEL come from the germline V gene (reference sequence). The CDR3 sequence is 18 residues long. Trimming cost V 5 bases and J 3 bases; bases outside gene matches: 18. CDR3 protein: CASSTLIFTRDSKETQYF. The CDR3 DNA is TGTGCCAGCAGCACTTTGATTTTTACCCGGGACAGCAAAGAGACCCAGTACTTC.

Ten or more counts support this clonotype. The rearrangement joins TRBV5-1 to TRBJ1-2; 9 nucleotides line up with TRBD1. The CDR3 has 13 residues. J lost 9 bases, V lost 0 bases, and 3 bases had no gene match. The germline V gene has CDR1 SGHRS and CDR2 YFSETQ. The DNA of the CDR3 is TGCGCCAGCAGCTTGGTAGGACAGGGGAGCTACACCTTC. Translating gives CASSLVGQGSYTF.

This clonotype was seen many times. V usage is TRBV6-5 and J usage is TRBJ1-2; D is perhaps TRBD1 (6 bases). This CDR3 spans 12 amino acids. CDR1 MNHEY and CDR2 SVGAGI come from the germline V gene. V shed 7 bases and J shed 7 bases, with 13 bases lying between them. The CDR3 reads CASMGTIPGYTF. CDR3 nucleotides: TGTGCCAGCATGGGGACAATCCCTGGCTACACCTTC.

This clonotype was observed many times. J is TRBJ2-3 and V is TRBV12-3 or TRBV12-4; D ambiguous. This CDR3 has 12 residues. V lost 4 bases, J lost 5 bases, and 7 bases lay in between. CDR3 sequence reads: CASSSRGDTQYF. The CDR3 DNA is TGTGCCAGCAGTTCTAGAGGAGATACGCAGTATTTT.

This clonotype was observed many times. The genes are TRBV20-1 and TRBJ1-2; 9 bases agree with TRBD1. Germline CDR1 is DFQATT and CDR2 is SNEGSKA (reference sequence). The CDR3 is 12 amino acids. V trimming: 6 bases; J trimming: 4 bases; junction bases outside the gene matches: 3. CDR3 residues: CSAPGQGYGYTF. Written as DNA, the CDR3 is TGCAGTGCCCCGGGACAGGGCTATGGCTACACCTTC.

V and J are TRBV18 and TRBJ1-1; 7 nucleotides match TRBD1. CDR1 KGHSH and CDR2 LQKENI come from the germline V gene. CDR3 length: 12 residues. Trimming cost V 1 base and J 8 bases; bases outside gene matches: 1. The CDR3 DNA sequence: TGTGCCAGCTCACCACTGGGACAGGAAGCTTTCTTT. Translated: CASSPLGQEAFF.

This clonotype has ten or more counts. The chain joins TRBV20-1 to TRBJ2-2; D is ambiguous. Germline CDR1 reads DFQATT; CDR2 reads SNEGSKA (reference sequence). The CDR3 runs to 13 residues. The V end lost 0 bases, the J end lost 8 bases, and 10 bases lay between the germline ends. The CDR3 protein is CSARDVGNGELFF. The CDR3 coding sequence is TGCAGTGCTAGAGATGTAGGGAATGGGGAGCTGTTTTTT.

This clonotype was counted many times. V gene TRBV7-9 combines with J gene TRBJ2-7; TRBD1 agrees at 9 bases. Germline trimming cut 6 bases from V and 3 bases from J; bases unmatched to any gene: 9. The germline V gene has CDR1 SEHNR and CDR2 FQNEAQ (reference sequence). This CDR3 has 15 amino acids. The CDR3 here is CASSYGQGIGYEQYF. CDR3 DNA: TGTGCCAGCAGTTACGGACAGGGGATAGGCTACGAGCAGTACTTC.

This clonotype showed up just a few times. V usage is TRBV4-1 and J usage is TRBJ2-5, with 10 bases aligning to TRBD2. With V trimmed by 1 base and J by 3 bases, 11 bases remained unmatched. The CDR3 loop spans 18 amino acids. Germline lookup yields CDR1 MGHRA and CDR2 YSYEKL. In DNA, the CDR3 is TGCGCCAGCAGCCAAGGGAGGCTTGCTAGCGGGGGAAAAGAGACCCAGTACTTC. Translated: CASSQGRLASGGKETQYF.

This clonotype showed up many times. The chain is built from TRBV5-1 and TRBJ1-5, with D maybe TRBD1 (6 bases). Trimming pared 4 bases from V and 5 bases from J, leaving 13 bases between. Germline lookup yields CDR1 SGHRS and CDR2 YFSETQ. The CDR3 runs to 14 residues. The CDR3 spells CASSPDRTDQPQHF. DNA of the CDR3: TGCGCCAGCAGCCCGGACAGAACGGATCAGCCCCAGCATTTT. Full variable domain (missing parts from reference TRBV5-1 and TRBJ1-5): KAGVTQTPRYLIKTRGQQVTLSCSPISGHRSVSWYQQTPGQGLQFLFEYFSETQRNKGNFPGRFSGRQFSNSRSEMNVSTLELGDSALYLCASSPDRTDQPQHFGDGTRLSIL.

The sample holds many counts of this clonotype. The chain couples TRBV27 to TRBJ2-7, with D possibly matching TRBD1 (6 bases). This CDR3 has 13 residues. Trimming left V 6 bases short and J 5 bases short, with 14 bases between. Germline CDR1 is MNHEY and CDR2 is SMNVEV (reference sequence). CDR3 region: CASSQQGKDEQYF. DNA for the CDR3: TGTGCCAGCAGCCAACAGGGTAAAGACGAGCAGTACTTC.

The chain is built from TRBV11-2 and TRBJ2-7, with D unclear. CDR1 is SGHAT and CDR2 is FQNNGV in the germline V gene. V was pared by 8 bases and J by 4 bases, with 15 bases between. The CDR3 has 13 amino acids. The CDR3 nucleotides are TGTGCCAGCTGCCGAAACGTCGGGTACGAGCAGTACGTC. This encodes CASCRNVGYEQYV.

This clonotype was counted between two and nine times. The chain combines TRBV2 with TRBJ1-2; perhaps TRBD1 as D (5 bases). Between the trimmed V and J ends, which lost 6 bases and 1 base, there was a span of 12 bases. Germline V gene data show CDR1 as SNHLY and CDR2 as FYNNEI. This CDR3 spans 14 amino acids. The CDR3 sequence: CASSARQNNYGYTF. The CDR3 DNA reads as TGTGCCAGCAGCGCCCGACAGAATAACTATGGCTACACCTTC. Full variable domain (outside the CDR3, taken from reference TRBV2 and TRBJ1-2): EPEVTQTPSHQVTQMGQEVILRCVPISNHLYFYWYRQILGQKVEFLVSFYNNEISEKSEIFDDQFSVERPDGSNFTLKIRSTKLEDSAMYFCASSARQNNYGYTFGSGTRLTVV.

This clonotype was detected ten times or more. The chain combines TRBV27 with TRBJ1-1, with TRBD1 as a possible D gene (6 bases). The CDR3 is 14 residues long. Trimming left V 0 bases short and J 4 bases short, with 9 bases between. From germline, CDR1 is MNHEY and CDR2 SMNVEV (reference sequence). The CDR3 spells CASSLSGGTTEAFF. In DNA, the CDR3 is TGTGCCAGCAGTTTATCAGGGGGGACCACTGAAGCTTTCTTT.